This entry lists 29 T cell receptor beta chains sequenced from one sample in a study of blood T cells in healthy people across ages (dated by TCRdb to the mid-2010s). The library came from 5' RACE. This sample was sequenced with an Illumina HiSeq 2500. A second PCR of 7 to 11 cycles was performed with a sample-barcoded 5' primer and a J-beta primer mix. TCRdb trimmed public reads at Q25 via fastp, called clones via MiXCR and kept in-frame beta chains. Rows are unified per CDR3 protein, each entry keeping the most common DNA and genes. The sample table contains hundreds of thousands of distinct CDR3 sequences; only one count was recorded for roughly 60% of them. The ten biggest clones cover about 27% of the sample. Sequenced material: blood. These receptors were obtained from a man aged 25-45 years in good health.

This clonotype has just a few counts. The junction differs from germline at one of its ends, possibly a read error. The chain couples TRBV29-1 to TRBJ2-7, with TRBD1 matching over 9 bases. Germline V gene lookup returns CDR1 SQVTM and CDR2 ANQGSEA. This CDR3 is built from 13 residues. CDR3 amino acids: CSVEATGGNEQYF. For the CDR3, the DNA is TGCAGCGTCGAAGCGACAGGGGGGAACGAGCAGTACTTC.

The CDR3 region is CASIEGAGELFF. The CDR3, as DNA: TGTGCCAGCATTGAGGGGGCCGGGGAGCTGTTTTTT. This chain uses TRBV2 with TRBJ2-2; D is perhaps TRBD1 (6 bases). CDR1 and CDR2 from the germline V gene are SNHLY and FYNNEI. Trimming stripped 7 bases from V and 6 bases from J, with 9 bases between. The CDR3 runs 12 residues.

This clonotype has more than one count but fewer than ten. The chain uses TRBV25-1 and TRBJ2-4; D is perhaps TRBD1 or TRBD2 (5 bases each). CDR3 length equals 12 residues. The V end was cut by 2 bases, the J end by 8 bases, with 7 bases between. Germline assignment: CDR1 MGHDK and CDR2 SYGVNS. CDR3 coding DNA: TGTGCCAGCAGTGAACAGGGAGACATTCAGTACTTC. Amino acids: CASSEQGDIQYF.

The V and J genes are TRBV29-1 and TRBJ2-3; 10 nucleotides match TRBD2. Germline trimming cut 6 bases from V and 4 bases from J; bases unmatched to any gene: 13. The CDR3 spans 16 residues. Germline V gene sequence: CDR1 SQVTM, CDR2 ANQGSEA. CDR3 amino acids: CSVGRVAGGVADTQYF. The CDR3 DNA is TGCAGCGTCGGCCGGGTAGCGGGGGGTGTCGCAGATACGCAGTATTTT.

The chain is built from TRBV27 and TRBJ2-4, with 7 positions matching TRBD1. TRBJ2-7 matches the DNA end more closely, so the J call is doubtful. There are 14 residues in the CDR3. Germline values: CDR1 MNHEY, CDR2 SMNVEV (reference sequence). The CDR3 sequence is CASSYAQGAYEQYF. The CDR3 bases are TGTGCCAGCAGTTATGCCCAGGGGGCCTACGAGCAGTACTTC.

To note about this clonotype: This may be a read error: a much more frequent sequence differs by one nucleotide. CDR3 loop: CATSRQCFSNQPQHF. CDR3 in DNA: TGTGCCACCAGTAGACAGTGTTTTAGCAATCAGCCCCAGCATTTT. The V and J genes are TRBV15 and TRBJ1-5; D might be TRBD1 (5 bases). The CDR3 has 15 amino acids. Germline V gives CDR1 LNHNV, CDR2 YYDKDF (reference sequence). Trimming stripped 6 bases from V and 0 bases from J, with 12 bases between.

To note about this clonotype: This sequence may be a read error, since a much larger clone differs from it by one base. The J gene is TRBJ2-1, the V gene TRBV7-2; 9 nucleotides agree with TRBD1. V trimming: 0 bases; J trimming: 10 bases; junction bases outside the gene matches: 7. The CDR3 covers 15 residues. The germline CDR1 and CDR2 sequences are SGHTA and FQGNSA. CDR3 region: CASSLATGGHYEQFF. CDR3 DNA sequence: TGTGCCAGCAGCTTAGCGACAGGGGGACACTACGAGCAGTTCTTC.

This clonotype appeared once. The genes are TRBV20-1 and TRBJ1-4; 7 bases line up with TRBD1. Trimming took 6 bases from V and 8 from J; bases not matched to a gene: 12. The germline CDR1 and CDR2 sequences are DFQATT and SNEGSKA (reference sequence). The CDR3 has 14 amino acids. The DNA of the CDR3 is TGCAGTGCAGTGCCGTCCGGGACAGTAGAAAAACTGTTTTTT. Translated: CSAVPSGTVEKLFF.

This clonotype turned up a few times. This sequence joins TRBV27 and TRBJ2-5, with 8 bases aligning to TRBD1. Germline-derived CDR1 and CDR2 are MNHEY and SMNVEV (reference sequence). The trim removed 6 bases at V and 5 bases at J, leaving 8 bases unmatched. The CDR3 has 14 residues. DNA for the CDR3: TGTGCCAGCAGCTATTCAGGGGGCAGGGAGACCCAGTACTTC. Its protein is CASSYSGGRETQYF.

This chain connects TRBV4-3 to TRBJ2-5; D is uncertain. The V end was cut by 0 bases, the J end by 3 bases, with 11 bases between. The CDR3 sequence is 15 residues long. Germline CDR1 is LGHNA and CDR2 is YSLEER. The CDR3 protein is CASSQDTHTKETQYF. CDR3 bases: TGCGCCAGCAGCCAAGATACGCACACCAAAGAGACCCAGTACTTC.

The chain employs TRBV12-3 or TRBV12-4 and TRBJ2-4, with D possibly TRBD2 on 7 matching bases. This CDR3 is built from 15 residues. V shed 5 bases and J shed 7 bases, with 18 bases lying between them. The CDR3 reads CASSDRQAGGNIQYF. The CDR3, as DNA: TGTGCCAGCAGTGACAGACAGGCCGGGGGGAACATTCAGTACTTC.

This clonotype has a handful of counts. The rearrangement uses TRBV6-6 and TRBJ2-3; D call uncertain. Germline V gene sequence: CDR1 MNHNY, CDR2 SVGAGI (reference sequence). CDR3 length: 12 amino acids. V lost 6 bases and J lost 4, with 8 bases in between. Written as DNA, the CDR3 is TGTGCCAGCAGGGGTAATTCAGATACGCAGTATTTT. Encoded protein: CASRGNSDTQYF.

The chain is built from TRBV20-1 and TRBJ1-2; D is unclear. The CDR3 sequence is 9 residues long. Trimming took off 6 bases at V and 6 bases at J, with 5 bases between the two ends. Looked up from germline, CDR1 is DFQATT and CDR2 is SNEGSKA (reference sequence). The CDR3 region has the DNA TGCAGTGCAGGGAATGGCTACACCTTC. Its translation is CSAGNGYTF.

This CDR3 reads CASSATGEACNEQFF. CDR3 DNA sequence: TGCGCCAGCAGCGCAACAGGGGAAGCCTGCAATGAGCAGTTCTTC. This rearrangement joins TRBV5-1 to TRBJ2-1, with 7 bases identical to TRBD1. V trimming: 4 bases; J trimming: 6 bases; junction bases outside the gene matches: 10. The CDR3 is 15 residues long. Per germline, CDR1 SGHRS and CDR2 YFSETQ.

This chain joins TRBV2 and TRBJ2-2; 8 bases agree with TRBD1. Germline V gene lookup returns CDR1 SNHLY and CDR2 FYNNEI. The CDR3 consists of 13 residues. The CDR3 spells CAPGQGAFGELFF. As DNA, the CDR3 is TGTGCACCCGGGCAGGGGGCCTTTGGGGAGCTGTTTTTT.

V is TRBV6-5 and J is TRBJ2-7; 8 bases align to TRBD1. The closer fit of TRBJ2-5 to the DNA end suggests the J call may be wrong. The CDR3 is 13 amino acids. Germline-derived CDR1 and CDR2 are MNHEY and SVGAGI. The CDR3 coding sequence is TGTGCCAGCACCTACAGGGGGACAGAGACCCAGTACTTC. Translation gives CASTYRGTETQYF.

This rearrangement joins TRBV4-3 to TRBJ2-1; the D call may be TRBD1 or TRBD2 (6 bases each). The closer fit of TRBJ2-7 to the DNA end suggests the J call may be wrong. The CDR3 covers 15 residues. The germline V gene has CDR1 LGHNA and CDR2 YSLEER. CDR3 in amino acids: CASSQGGATYNEQYF. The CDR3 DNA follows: TGCGCCAGCAGCCAAGGGGGGGCAACCTACAATGAGCAGTACTTC.

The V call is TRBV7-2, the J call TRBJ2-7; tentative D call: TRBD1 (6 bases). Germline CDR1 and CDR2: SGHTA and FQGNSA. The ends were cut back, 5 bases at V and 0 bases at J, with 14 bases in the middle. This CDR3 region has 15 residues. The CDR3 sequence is CASSASGQPSYEQYF. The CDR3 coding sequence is TGTGCCAGCAGCGCCTCGGGACAACCCTCCTACGAGCAGTACTTC.

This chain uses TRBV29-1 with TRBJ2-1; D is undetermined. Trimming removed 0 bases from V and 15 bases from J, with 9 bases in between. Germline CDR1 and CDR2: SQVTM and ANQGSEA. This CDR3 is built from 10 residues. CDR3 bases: TGCAGCGTTGAAGAGGAGACCCGGTTCTTC. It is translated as CSVEEETRFF.

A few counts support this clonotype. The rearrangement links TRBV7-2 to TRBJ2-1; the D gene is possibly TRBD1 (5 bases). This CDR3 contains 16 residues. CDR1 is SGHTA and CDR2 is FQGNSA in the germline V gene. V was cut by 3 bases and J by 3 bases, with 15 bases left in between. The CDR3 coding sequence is TGTGCCAGCAGCTTCGGTAAGGGGCTTATCTACAATGAGCAGTTCTTC. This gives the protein CASSFGKGLIYNEQFF. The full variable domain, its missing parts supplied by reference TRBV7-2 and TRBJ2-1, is GAGVSQSPSNKVTEKGKDVELRCDPISGHTALYWYRQSLGQGLEFLIYFQGNSAPDKSGLPSDRFSAERTGGSVSTLTIQRTQQEDSAVYLCASSFGKGLIYNEQFFGPGTRLTVL.

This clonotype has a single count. CDR3 nucleotide sequence: TGTGCCAGCAGCCAAACGGGGGGAAGCTCCTACAATGAGCAGTTCTTC. It codes for CASSQTGGSSYNEQFF. The V gene is TRBV14, the J gene TRBJ2-1, with 7 positions matching TRBD2. CDR3 length: 16 residues. CDR1 is SGHDN, CDR2 FVKESK, per germline. Losses at the gene ends were 2 bases for V and 0 bases for J; bases not matched to a gene: 4.

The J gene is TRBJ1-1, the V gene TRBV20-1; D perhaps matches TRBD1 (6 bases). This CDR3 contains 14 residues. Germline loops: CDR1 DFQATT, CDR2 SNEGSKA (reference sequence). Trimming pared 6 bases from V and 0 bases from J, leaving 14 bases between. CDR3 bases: TGCAGTGCGAGGGGGGCAGTCATGAACACTGAAGCTTTCTTT. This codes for CSARGAVMNTEAFF.

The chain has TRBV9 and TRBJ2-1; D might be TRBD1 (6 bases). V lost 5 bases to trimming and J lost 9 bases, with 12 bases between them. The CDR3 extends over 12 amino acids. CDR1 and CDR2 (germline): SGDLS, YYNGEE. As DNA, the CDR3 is TGTGCCAGCAGTGAACAGGGCGGTGAGCAGTTCTTC. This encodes CASSEQGGEQFF.

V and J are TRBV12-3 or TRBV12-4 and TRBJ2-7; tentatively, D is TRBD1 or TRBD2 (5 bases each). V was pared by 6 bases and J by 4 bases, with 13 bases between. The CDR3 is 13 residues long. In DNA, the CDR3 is TGTGCCAGCAGCCCGGGACGGGAATACGAGCAGTACTTC. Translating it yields CASSPGREYEQYF.

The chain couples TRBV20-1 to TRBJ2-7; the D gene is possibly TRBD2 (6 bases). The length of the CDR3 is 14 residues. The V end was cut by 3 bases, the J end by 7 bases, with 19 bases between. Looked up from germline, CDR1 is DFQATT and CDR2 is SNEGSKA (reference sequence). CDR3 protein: CSASPGRGIGEQYF. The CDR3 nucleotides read TGCAGTGCTAGTCCCGGTCGGGGGATAGGGGAGCAGTACTTC.

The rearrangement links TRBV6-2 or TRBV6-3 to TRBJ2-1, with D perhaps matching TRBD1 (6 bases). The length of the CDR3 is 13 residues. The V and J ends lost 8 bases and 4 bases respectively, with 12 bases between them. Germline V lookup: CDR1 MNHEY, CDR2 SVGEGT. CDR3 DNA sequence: TGTGCCAGCCGGGACAAGAGTTACAATGAGCAGTTCTTC. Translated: CASRDKSYNEQFF.

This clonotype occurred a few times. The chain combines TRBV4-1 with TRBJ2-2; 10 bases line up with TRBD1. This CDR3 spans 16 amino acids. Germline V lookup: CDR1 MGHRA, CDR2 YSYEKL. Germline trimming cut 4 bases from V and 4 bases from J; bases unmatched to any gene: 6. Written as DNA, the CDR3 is TGCGCCAGCAGCCCTGGACAGGGGGTAACCACCGGGGAGCTGTTTTTT. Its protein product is CASSPGQGVTTGELFF.

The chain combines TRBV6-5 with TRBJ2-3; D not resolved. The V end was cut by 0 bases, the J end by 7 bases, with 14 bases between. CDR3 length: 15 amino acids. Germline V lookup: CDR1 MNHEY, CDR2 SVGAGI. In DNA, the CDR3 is TGTGCCAGCAGTTACTCAGGCCCTACCGGAAATACGCAGTATTTT. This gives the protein CASSYSGPTGNTQYF.

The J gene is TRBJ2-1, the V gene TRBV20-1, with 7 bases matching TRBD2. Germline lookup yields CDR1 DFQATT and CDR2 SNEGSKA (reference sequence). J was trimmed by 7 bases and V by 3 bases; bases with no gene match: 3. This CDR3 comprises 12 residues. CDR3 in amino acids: CSASGGSNEQFF. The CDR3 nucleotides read TGCAGTGCTAGCGGGGGGTCGAATGAGCAGTTCTTC.